This TCR beta chain is drawn from a study of cytomegalovirus exposure and HLA in healthy donors. Comment on this clone: Antigen specificity is unknown.

Donors sampled were nominally healthy, though unrecorded immune exposures were likely. With 60 Vbeta and 13 Jbeta primers, the PCR was carried out. Assay used: immunoSEQ multiplex PCR; TCRdb lists only in-frame clones, some missing. The profile shows around 150,000 clones, 76% of them singletons. Study results and limitations: The authors listed approximately 150 TCR beta chains as cytomegalovirus-associated.

Sequencing was performed on PBMCs. The sequence was obtained from a man between 18 and 29 years old in good health and CMV-seronegative.

CDR3: CASSMGQNNEQFF. In DNA form, the CDR3 reads TGTGCCAGCAGCATGGGACAGAACAATGAGCAGTTCTTC. The chain is built from TRBV9 and TRBJ2-1, with TRBD1 identical over 7 bases. Germline loops: CDR1 SGDLS, CDR2 YYNGEE. The trim removed 4 bases at V and 5 bases at J, leaving 3 bases unmatched. This CDR3 comprises 13 residues.